This passage covers 28 T cell receptor beta chains from one sample sequenced in a study of blood T cell repertoires in COVID-19. Profiling relied on immunoSEQ multiplex PCR, and the TCRdb table lists in-frame clones only, not all of them. The sample contains about 110,000 clones, about 80% of which appear only once. Sequences were obtained from peripheral blood. These receptors all stem from a woman between 65 and 79 years old with acute or convalescent COVID-19.

The chain employs TRBV27 and TRBJ1-5; D perhaps matches TRBD1 (6 bases). CDR1 is MNHEY, CDR2 SMNVEV, per germline (reference sequence). CDR3 length: 13 residues. Trimming left V 6 bases short and J 5 bases short, with 11 bases between. The CDR3 coding sequence is TGTGCCAGCAGCCGGGACACCTATCAGCCCCAGCATTTT. It is translated as CASSRDTYQPQHF.

V gene TRBV12-3 or TRBV12-4 combines with J gene TRBJ2-3, with D unclear. The CDR3 length is 12 residues. V lost 2 bases, J lost 6 bases, and 6 bases lay in between. CDR3: CASSLNSDTQYF. CDR3 nucleotides: TGTGCCAGCAGTTTAAACTCGGATACGCAGTATTTT.

Written as DNA, the CDR3 is TGTGCCATCAGTGAGACTAGCGGGGGGCGCACAGATACGCAGTATTTT. Protein: CAISETSGGRTDTQYF. The chain links TRBV10-3 to TRBJ2-3; 12 positions match TRBD2. Germline V gene sequence: CDR1 ENHRY, CDR2 SYGVKD. The CDR3 has 16 residues. J lost 1 base, V lost 2 bases, and 1 base had no gene match.

CDR3 DNA: TGTGCCAGCTCGCTCGGCCGGCAGCGGACCAATGAGCAGTTCTTC. Translated: CASSLGRQRTNEQFF. The genes are TRBV18 and TRBJ2-1; maybe TRBD2 (5 bases). Between the trimmed V and J ends, which lost 6 bases and 6 bases, there was a span of 18 bases. The CDR3 sequence is 15 residues long. CDR1 is KGHSH, CDR2 LQKENI, per germline. Supplemented by reference TRBV18 and TRBJ2-1, the full variable domain reads NAGVMQNPRHLVRRRGQEARLRCSPMKGHSHVYWYRQLPEEGLKFMVYLQKENIIDESGMPKERFSAEFPKEGPSILRIQQVVRGDSAAYFCASSLGRQRTNEQFFGPGTRLTVL.

The J gene is TRBJ2-4, the V gene TRBV5-6; TRBD2 might be the D (6 bases). The CDR3 has 12 residues. Germline V CDR1 and CDR2: SGHDT, YYEEEE. The ends were cut back, 0 bases at V and 12 bases at J, with 10 bases in the middle. CDR3 coding DNA: TGTGCCAGCAGCTTGGGAGGGGAGGATCAGTACTTC. The encoded protein is CASSLGGEDQYF.

This chain uses TRBV5-5 with TRBJ1-1; no clear D. Trimming removed 0 bases at V and 4 bases at J, with 10 bases between. The germline V gene has CDR1 SGHKS and CDR2 YYEKEE (reference sequence). This CDR3 contains 14 residues. CDR3 region: CASSLAGPFTEAFF. CDR3 nucleotide sequence: TGTGCCAGCAGCTTGGCGGGTCCCTTCACTGAAGCTTTCTTT.

The rearrangement joins TRBV5-6 to TRBJ1-6; 7 positions agree with TRBD1. V was pared by 6 bases and J by 7 bases, with 7 bases of the junction left unmatched. CDR3 length: 14 residues. The germline V gene has CDR1 SGHDT and CDR2 YYEEEE. CDR3 sequence (DNA): TGTGCCAGCACCCCGGGACAGCCCAATTCACCCCTCCACTTT. Its protein is CASTPGQPNSPLHF.

The V and J genes are TRBV28 and TRBJ1-3; 9 positions match TRBD1. The junction had 5 bases not matched to a gene; V was cut back by 1 base and J by 4 bases. Germline assignment: CDR1 MDHEN and CDR2 SYDVKM. This CDR3 has 16 amino acids. CDR3 region: CASSLSGQGVGNTIYF. DNA of the CDR3: TGTGCCAGCAGTTTATCGGGACAGGGCGTCGGAAACACCATATATTTT.

The V call is TRBV29-1, the J call TRBJ2-7; D is uncertain. Germline values: CDR1 SQVTM, CDR2 ANQGSEA. V shed 6 bases and J shed 1 base, with 10 bases lying between them. This CDR3 region has 12 residues. The CDR3 region has the DNA TGCAGCGTCGGCGACGGGTCCTACGAGCAGTACGTC. This sequence encodes CSVGDGSYEQYV.

This chain connects TRBV10-3 to TRBJ2-2, with TRBD1 identical over 9 bases. In germline, CDR1 is ENHRY, CDR2 SYGVKD. The length of the CDR3 is 14 residues. Trimming took 6 bases from V and 4 from J; bases not matched to a gene: 3. The CDR3: CAIRTGGSTGELFF. CDR3 in DNA: TGTGCCATCAGGACAGGGGGAAGCACCGGGGAGCTGTTTTTT.

This chain uses TRBV12-5 with TRBJ2-5; D unclear. V was trimmed by 2 bases and J by 7 bases, leaving 17 bases between them. From germline, CDR1 is LGHNT and CDR2 FRNRAP. The CDR3 contains 15 residues. The CDR3 DNA follows: TGTGCTAGTGGTTTGTTTCGCGGTCCTATTGGGACCCAGTACTTC. Translated, it gives CASGLFRGPIGTQYF.

The gene calls are TRBV7-9 and TRBJ2-7; tentatively, D is TRBD1 (5 bases). The germline V gene encodes CDR1 SEHNR and CDR2 FQNEAQ (reference sequence). V was trimmed by 4 bases and J by 0 bases, leaving 13 bases between them. The length of the CDR3 is 15 residues. The CDR3 region is CASSYLGQSSYEQYF. The CDR3 nucleotides are TGTGCCAGCAGCTATCTGGGGCAGAGCTCCTACGAGCAGTACTTC.

This clone has a handful of counts. This chain connects TRBV6-2 or TRBV6-3 to TRBJ1-1, with no clear D. Germline V CDR1 and CDR2: MNHEY, SVGEGT. V shed 5 bases and J shed 5 bases, with 15 bases lying between them. This CDR3 spans 14 amino acids. This CDR3 reads CASSDRAGRTEAFF. CDR3 coding DNA: TGTGCCAGCAGTGACCGGGCGGGGAGGACTGAAGCTTTCTTT.

The chain recombines TRBV28 with TRBJ1-6; D remains ambiguous. The germline V and J ends were trimmed by 5 bases and 2 bases, with 10 bases remaining between them. CDR1 is MDHEN, CDR2 SYDVKM, per germline. The CDR3 runs 15 residues. CDR3 amino acids: CASSQAYPYNSPLHF. The CDR3 coding sequence is TGTGCCAGCAGTCAGGCCTACCCCTATAATTCACCCCTCCACTTT.

This chain connects TRBV3-1 (or the pseudogene TRBV3-2) to TRBJ2-5; D possibly corresponds to TRBD1 (5 bases). V gave up 5 bases and J gave up 1 base, with 17 bases separating them. This CDR3 contains 16 residues. The germline gives CDR1 LGHDT, CDR2 YNNKEL (reference sequence). In nucleotides, the CDR3 is TGTGCCAGCAGCACCAGACACGGAAGGGGCCAAGAGACCCAGTACTTC. This sequence encodes CASSTRHGRGQETQYF.

V usage is TRBV11-2 and J usage is TRBJ2-7; TRBD2 might be the D (5 bases). The V end was cut by 5 bases, the J end by 4 bases, with 15 bases between. The CDR3 is 14 residues long. Germline CDR1 and CDR2: SGHAT and FQNNGV. The CDR3 sequence is CASSPATGNYEQYF. The CDR3 DNA is TGTGCCAGCAGCCCGGCAACCGGGAATTACGAGCAGTACTTC.

The rearrangement links TRBV6-2 or TRBV6-3 to TRBJ2-7, with D hard to call. V was cut by 4 bases and J by 0 bases, with 13 bases left in between. In germline, CDR1 is MNHEY, CDR2 SVGEGT. This CDR3 has 15 amino acids. The CDR3 bases are TGTGCCAGCAGTTCCCCACATTACAGCTCCTACGAGCAGTACGTC. Translating gives CASSSPHYSSYEQYV.

The chain carries TRBV29-1 and TRBJ2-5, with 8 bases lining up with TRBD1. Trimming cost V 7 bases and J 5 bases; bases outside gene matches: 15. The CDR3 is 15 amino acids. Germline V gene lookup returns CDR1 SQVTM and CDR2 ANQGSEA. In nucleotides, the CDR3 is TGCAGCGGAAGGACAGGGTCAGGTAGGGGGGAGACCCAGTACTTC. Amino acids: CSGRTGSGRGETQYF.

The chain uses TRBV4-1 and TRBJ1-1; TRBD1 aligns across 7 bases. The CDR3 extends over 15 amino acids. CDR1 and CDR2 from the germline V gene are MGHRA and YSYEKL. V dropped 3 bases and J dropped 0; count of bases not matched to a gene: 4. Written as DNA, the CDR3 is TGCGCCAGCAGCCATGAAGACAGGGTGAACACTGAAGCTTTCTTT. Translation: CASSHEDRVNTEAFF.

The chain recombines TRBV6-5 with TRBJ1-2; possible D gene TRBD1, 5 bases. Trimming left V 6 bases short and J 9 bases short, with 11 bases between. Germline V gene sequence: CDR1 MNHEY, CDR2 SVGAGI. The CDR3 runs to 11 residues. The CDR3 sequence: CASRGGGSYTF. The CDR3, as DNA: TGTGCCAGCAGGGGCGGGGGGAGCTACACCTTC.

This CDR3 reads CASSLADRRKYF. Written as DNA, the CDR3 is TGTGCCAGCAGTTTAGCCGACAGGCGGAAGTACTTC. This chain connects TRBV12-3 or TRBV12-4 to TRBJ2-7; tentatively, D is TRBD1 (6 bases). This CDR3 has 12 residues. Deletions cut 0 bases from V and 11 bases from J, with 11 bases between.

This clone has only one observation. The J gene is TRBJ2-3, the V gene TRBV5-6; tentatively, D is TRBD2 (6 bases). The germline V gene has CDR1 SGHDT and CDR2 YYEEEE. The CDR3 covers 13 residues. V was shortened by 4 bases and J by 13 bases, with 19 bases between the two germline ends. The CDR3 here is CASSPWGVWGKYF. CDR3 nucleotides: TGTGCCAGCAGCCCTTGGGGGGTATGGGGAAAGTATTTT.

The rearrangement uses TRBV11-2 and TRBJ2-3; 9 bases align to TRBD1. Trimming at V came to 3 bases and at J to 1 base, leaving 5 bases not matched to a gene. This CDR3 comprises 16 residues. The germline CDR1 and CDR2 sequences are SGHAT and FQNNGV. The CDR3 DNA is TGTGCCAGCAGCTTGGACAGGGGAAGGGGCACAGATACGCAGTATTTT. Translation: CASSLDRGRGTDTQYF.

This chain connects TRBV28 to TRBJ1-1; D may be TRBD1 (5 bases). The CDR3 contains 14 residues. V was cut by 2 bases and J by 1 base, with 8 bases left in between. Germline assignment: CDR1 MDHEN and CDR2 SYDVKM. The CDR3 protein is CASSLARANTEAFF. In DNA form, the CDR3 reads TGTGCCAGCAGTTTAGCCAGGGCGAACACTGAAGCTTTCTTT.

This chain connects TRBV7-9 to TRBJ2-7, with 8 bases identical to TRBD1. Trimming took 4 bases from V and 0 from J; bases not matched to a gene: 11. CDR3 length: 17 amino acids. In germline, CDR1 is SEHNR, CDR2 FQNEAQ (reference sequence). The CDR3 bases are TGTGCCAGCAGCTCAAGGACAGGGTTCCCATTCTCCTACGAGCAGTACTTC. Protein sequence: CASSSRTGFPFSYEQYF.

This chain's CDR3 is CASSVSVGPSGGPGDTQYF. The CDR3 coding sequence is TGTGCCAGCAGCGTATCGGTTGGCCCTAGCGGGGGGCCTGGAGATACGCAGTATTTT. The V and J genes are TRBV9 and TRBJ2-3; 11 positions match TRBD2. Germline CDR1 and CDR2: SGDLS and YYNGEE. The CDR3 totals 19 residues. V lost 1 base to trimming and J lost 5 bases; unmatched junction nucleotides: 15.

Only a few counts were recorded for this clone. This chain links TRBV19 with TRBJ2-1; 11 bases fit TRBD2. The CDR3 is 18 residues long. Germline loops: CDR1 LNHDA, CDR2 SQIVND (reference sequence). V was clipped by 10 bases and J by 5 bases; unmatched bases: 19. The CDR3 protein is CATLRQEPGLADNNEQFF. The CDR3 DNA follows: TGTGCCACCCTCCGTCAGGAACCGGGACTAGCGGATAACAATGAGCAGTTCTTC.

The chain uses TRBV3-1 (or the pseudogene TRBV3-2) and TRBJ1-2, with D maybe TRBD1 (5 bases). This CDR3 region has 15 residues. Trimming shortened V by 1 base and J by 2 bases, and 11 bases separated the two germline ends. CDR1 and CDR2 from the germline V gene are LGHDT and YNNKEL (reference sequence). CDR3 nucleotide sequence: TGTGCCAGCAGCCAAGTGAGTCAGGGAAACTATGGCTACACCTTC. This gives the protein CASSQVSQGNYGYTF.